The clone carrying this T cell receptor beta chain rates as medium-sized. What it binds is unknown. A single record per CDR3 protein comes from TCRdb applying MiXCR to the reads. The sample consists of 5,600 or so distinct CDR3 sequences, approximately 14% of them appearing once. The entry originates in a study of liver allograft versus peripheral blood T cells. Study at large: Intrahepatic T cell receptor repertoires from transplanted livers were compared against repertoires in recipients' peripheral blood. Overall study findings and caveats: Liver allograft and peripheral blood T cell receptor repertoires reportedly differed.

This CDR3 is built from 15 residues. Trimming removed 4 bases from V and 13 bases from J; junction bases left unmatched: 12. Germline lookup yields CDR1 MNHEY and CDR2 SVGAGI. The chain is built from TRBV6-5 and TRBJ1-6, with 8 bases matching TRBD1. The TCR originated in a human patient who had a liver transplant. Some T cells may originate from the graft donor. The CDR3 loop is CASSFATGGGLPLHF. CDR3 in DNA: TGTGCCAGCAGTTTCGCCACAGGGGGAGGATTGCCCCTCCACTTT.